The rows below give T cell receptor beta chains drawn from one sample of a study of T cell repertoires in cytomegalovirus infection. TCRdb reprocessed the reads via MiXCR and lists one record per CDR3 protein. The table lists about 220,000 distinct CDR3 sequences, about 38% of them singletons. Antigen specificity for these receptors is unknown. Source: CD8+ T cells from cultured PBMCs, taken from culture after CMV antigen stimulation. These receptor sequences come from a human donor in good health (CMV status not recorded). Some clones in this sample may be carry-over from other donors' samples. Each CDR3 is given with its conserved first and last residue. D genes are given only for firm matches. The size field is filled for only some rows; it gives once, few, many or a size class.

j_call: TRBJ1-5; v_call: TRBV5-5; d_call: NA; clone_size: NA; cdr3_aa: CASSFTGMSNQPQHF; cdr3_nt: TGTGCCAGCAGCTTCACAGGGATGAGCAATCAGCCCCAGCATTTT
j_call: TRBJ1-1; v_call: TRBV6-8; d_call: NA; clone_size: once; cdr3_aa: CASSYSTENTEAFF; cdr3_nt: TGTGCCAGCAGTTACTCGACAGAGAACACTGAAGCTTTCTTT
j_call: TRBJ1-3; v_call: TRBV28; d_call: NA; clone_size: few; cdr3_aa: CASSPGTTGNTIYF; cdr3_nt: TGTGCCAGCAGTCCCGGGACAACGGGAAACACCATATATTTT
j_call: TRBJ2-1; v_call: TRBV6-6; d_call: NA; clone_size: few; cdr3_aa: CASSYLKSDEQFF; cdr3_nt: TGTGCCAGCAGTTACCTTAAATCGGATGAGCAGTTCTTC
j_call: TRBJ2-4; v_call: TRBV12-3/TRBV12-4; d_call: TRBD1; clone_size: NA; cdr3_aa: CASSSDRAEDIQYF; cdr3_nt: TGTGCCAGCAGTTCGGACAGGGCCGAAGACATTCAGTACTTC
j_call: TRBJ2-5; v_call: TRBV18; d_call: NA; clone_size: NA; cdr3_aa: CASSPRIAREQETQYF; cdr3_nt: TGTGCCAGCTCACCAAGAATAGCCAGGGAACAAGAGACCCAGTACTTC
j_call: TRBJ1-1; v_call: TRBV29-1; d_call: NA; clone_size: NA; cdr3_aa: CSVEYASGHTEAFF; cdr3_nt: TGCAGCGTTGAATATGCCAGCGGGCACACTGAAGCTTTCTTT
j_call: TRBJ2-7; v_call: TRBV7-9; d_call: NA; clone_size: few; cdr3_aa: CASSLKAAVVEEQYF; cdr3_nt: TGTGCCAGCAGCTTAAAGGCGGCCGTGGTTGAAGAGCAGTACTTC
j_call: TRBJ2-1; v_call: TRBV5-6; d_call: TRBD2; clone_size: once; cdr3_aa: CASSQGLAGAHEQFF; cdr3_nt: TGTGCCAGCAGTCAGGGACTAGCGGGAGCCCATGAGCAGTTCTTC
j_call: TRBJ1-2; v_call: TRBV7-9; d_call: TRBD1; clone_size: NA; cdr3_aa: CASSTQTGGDGYTF; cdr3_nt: TGTGCCAGCAGCACCCAGACAGGGGGCGATGGCTACACCTTC
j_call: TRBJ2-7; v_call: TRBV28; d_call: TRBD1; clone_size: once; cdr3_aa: CASSRTRQGDEQYF; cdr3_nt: TGTGCCAGCAGCCGAACCCGACAGGGCGACGAGCAGTACTTC
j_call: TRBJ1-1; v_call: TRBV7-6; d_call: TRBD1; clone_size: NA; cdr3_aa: CASSLSGPGQMRKNTEAFF; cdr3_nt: TGTGCCAGCAGCTTATCGGGGCCGGGACAGATGAGGAAAAACACTGAAGCTTTCTTT
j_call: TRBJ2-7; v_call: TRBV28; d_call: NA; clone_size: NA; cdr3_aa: CASSFSRGQYF; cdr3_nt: TGTGCCAGCAGTTTTTCACGTGGTCAGTACTTC
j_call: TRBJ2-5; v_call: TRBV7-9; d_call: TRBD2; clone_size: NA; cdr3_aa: CASTPGNSGLFQETQYF; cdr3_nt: TGTGCCAGCACCCCGGGGAATAGCGGGCTATTTCAAGAGACCCAGTACTTC
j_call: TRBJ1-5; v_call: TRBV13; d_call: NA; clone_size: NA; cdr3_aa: CASSLGLTLSNQPQHF; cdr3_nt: TGTGCCAGCAGCTTAGGCCTAACGTTGAGCAATCAGCCCCAGCATTTT
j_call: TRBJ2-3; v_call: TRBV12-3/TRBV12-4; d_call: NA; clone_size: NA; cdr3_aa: CASSLPLTDTQYF; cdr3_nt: TGTGCCAGCAGTTTACCTCTAACAGATACGCAGTATTTT
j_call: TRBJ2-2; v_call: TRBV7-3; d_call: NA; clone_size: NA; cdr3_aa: CASSFSPGRVNTGELFF; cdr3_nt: TGTGCCAGCAGCTTCTCCCCGGGACGGGTGAACACCGGGGAGCTGTTTTTT
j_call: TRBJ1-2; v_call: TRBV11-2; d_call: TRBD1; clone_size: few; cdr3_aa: CASSLDEPGTGEDYGYTF; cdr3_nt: TGTGCCAGCAGCTTAGATGAACCCGGGACAGGGGAGGACTATGGCTACACCTTC
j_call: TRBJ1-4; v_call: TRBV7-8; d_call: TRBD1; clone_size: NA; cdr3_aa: CASSPRSDRPQIELFF; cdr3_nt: TGTGCCAGCAGCCCCAGATCGGACAGGCCCCAGATCGAACTGTTTTTT
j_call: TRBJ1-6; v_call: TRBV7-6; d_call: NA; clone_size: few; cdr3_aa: CASSADRSGYSPLHF; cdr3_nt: TGTGCCAGCAGCGCAGACAGGTCCGGGTATTCACCCCTCCACTTT
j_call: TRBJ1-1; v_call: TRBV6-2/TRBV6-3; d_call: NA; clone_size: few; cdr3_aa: CASGPDSLNTEAFF; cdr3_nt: TGTGCCAGCGGACCCGACAGCCTGAACACTGAAGCTTTCTTT
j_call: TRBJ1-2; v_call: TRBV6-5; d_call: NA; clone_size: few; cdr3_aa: CASSYSISANYGYTF; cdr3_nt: TGTGCCAGCAGTTACTCGATAAGCGCTAACTATGGCTACACCTTC
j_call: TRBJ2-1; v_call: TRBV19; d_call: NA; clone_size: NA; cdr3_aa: CASTGVPSYNEQFF; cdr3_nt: TGTGCCAGCACCGGGGTACCCTCCTACAATGAGCAGTTCTTC
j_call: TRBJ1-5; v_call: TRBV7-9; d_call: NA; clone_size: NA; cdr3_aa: CASSPPGSNQPQHF; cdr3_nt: TGTGCCAGCAGCCCCCCGGGCAGCAATCAGCCCCAGCATTTT
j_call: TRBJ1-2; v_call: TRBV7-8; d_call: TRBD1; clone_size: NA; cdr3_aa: CASSSDRVYGYTF; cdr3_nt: TGTGCCAGCAGCTCGGACAGGGTCTATGGCTACACCTTC
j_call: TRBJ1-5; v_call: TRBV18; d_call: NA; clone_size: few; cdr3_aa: CASSPKDRTYQPQHF; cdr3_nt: TGTGCCAGCTCACCTAAAGACAGGACTTACCAGCCCCAGCATTTT
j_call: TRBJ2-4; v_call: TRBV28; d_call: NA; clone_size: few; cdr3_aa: CASSLSPGVAKNIQYF; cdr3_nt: TGTGCCAGCAGTTTATCTCCCGGTGTAGCCAAAAACATTCAGTACTTC
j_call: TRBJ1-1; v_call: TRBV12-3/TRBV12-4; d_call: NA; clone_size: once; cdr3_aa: CASSSSTRTGRNTEAFF; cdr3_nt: NA
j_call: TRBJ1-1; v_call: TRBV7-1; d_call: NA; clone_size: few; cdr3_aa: CASSPQAGFEAFF; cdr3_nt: TGTGCCAGCAGCCCCCAGGCAGGTTTCGAAGCTTTCTTT
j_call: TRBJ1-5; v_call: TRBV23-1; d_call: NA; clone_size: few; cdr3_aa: CASSQSQETVSNQPQHF; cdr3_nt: TGCGCCAGCAGTCAATCCCAAGAGACAGTGAGCAATCAGCCCCAGCATTTT
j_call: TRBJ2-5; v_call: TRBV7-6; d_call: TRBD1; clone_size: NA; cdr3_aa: CASSSRDRGRRETQYF; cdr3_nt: TGTGCCAGCAGCTCCCGGGACAGGGGGCGAAGGGAGACCCAGTACTTC
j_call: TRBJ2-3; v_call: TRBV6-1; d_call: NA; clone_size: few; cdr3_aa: CASRRDSRAGSTDTQYF; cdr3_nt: TGTGCCAGCAGACGAGATAGCAGGGCGGGAAGCACAGATACGCAGTATTTT
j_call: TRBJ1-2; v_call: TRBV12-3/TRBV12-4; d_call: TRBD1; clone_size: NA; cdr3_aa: CASSLGGQGVLDYGYTF; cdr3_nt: TGTGCCAGCAGTTTAGGAGGACAGGGGGTATTGGACTATGGCTACACCTTC
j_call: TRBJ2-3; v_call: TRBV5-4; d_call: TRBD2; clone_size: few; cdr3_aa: CASSRKRETSTDTQYF; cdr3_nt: TGTGCCAGCAGCCGAAAGCGGGAAACTAGCACAGATACGCAGTATTTT